Each of the 18 T cell receptor beta chains below was sequenced from the same sample in a study of T-cell memory formation after mild COVID-19. One entry per CDR3 protein, called by TCRdb with MiXCR from the 5' RACE reads. The data show more than 200,000 distinct CDR3 sequences, around 15% seen once. Sequencing was carried out using PBMCs or a T cell subset sorted from them (not recorded which). The receptor set was obtained from a man between 18 and 29 years old who had mild COVID-19 (a few samples of this study predate the infection). Cell type and time point are not known.

The genes are TRBV11-2 and TRBJ2-2; possibly TRBD2 for D (5 bases). Germline CDR1 and CDR2: SGHAT and FQNNGV. The V gene lost 6 bases and the J gene lost 4 bases, with 12 bases spanning the gap. This CDR3 contains 14 residues. The CDR3 sequence is CASRTDGLTGELFF. The CDR3 coding sequence is TGTGCCAGCAGGACGGACGGACTCACCGGGGAGCTGTTTTTT.

This clonotype was recorded a few times. V and J are TRBV27 and TRBJ1-6; D not resolved. V was trimmed by 3 bases and J by 12 bases, leaving 15 bases between them. The CDR3 sequence is 14 residues long. CDR1 MNHEY and CDR2 SMNVEV come from the germline V gene (reference sequence). The CDR3 sequence is CASSFAGEILPLHF. In DNA, the CDR3 is TGTGCCAGCAGTTTCGCAGGAGAAATTCTACCCCTCCACTTT.

This chain joins TRBV4-3 and TRBJ1-2; perhaps TRBD1 as D (5 bases). CDR3 length: 15 amino acids. Germline V gene lookup returns CDR1 LGHNA and CDR2 YSLEER. Trimming left V 0 bases short and J 3 bases short, with 11 bases between. CDR3: CASSQDRAGHYGYTF. Here the CDR3 DNA reads TGCGCCAGCAGCCAAGATCGGGCGGGGCACTATGGCTACACCTTC.

This clonotype came up a few times. Compared with germline, one end of the junction differs, possibly owing to a read error. The V call is TRBV7-2, the J call TRBJ2-1, with 7 bases matching TRBD1. The CDR3 has 12 residues. Germline CDR1 and CDR2: SGHTA and FQGNSA. CDR3 residues: CASSLVGQPLLF. DNA of the CDR3: TGTGCCAGCAGCTTAGTGGGACAGCCTCTACTCTTC.

This clonotype has just a few counts. V is TRBV12-3 or TRBV12-4 and J is TRBJ2-1; the D gene is possibly TRBD2 (6 bases). Trimming cost V 6 bases and J 12 bases, with 18 bases left between them. The CDR3 contains 13 residues. CDR3 sequence: CASRGSGAEVQFF. Here the CDR3 DNA reads TGTGCCAGCAGGGGCTCGGGAGCAGAGGTGCAGTTCTTC.

This clonotype has ten or more counts. Written as DNA, the CDR3 is TGCGCCAGCAGCCCGGACAGGGATTACGAGCAGTACTTC. It translates to CASSPDRDYEQYF. The chain carries TRBV5-1 and TRBJ2-7, with TRBD1 matching 8 bases. V lost 4 bases and J lost 4; bases outside the gene matches: 4. Looked up from germline, CDR1 is SGHRS and CDR2 is YFSETQ. This CDR3 has 13 residues.

The chain links TRBV12-3 or TRBV12-4 to TRBJ2-1; D possibly corresponds to TRBD1 (5 bases). The CDR3 is made up of 13 amino acids. Trimming stripped 6 bases from V and 7 bases from J, with 13 bases between. CDR3 in amino acids: CASSPRRVNEQFF. CDR3 bases: TGTGCCAGCAGCCCCCGCAGGGTAAATGAGCAGTTCTTC.

This clonotype was counted ten times or more. The genes are TRBV7-3 and TRBJ1-1; perhaps TRBD1 as D (6 bases). CDR3 length: 16 residues. The germline CDR1 and CDR2 sequences are SGHTA and FQGTGA. The germline V and J ends were trimmed by 5 bases and 1 base, with 17 bases remaining between them. The CDR3 is CASSPRQVGTNTEAFF. The CDR3 region has the DNA TGTGCCAGCAGCCCCCGACAGGTGGGGACGAACACTGAAGCTTTCTTT.

This clonotype was picked up a small number of times. The gene calls are TRBV7-8 and TRBJ2-1; TRBD1 is a possible D gene (7 bases). The V gene lost 5 bases and the J gene lost 2 bases, with 13 bases spanning the gap. The V gene's germline CDR1 is SGHVS and CDR2 FQNEAQ. This CDR3 is built from 15 residues. This chain's CDR3 is CASSPGGPTYNEQFF. The CDR3 nucleotides read TGTGCCAGCAGCCCAGGGGGGCCCACCTACAATGAGCAGTTCTTC.

This clonotype was observed a single time. The chain joins TRBV9 to TRBJ2-1, with D hard to call. The CDR3 loop spans 12 amino acids. Trimming pared 3 bases from V and 9 bases from J, leaving 10 bases between. Germline CDR1 reads SGDLS; CDR2 reads YYNGEE. The CDR3 region is CASSAPYSEQFF. The CDR3 DNA follows: TGTGCCAGCAGCGCTCCGTATTCTGAGCAGTTCTTC.

This clonotype was detected once. V and J are TRBV5-1 and TRBJ1-2; no firm D call. CDR1 SGHRS and CDR2 YFSETQ come from the germline V gene. V was clipped by 3 bases and J by 4 bases, with 13 bases between them. This CDR3 region has 14 residues. This CDR3 is CASSSVEAGYGYTF. In DNA form, the CDR3 reads TGCGCCAGCAGCTCCGTTGAGGCGGGCTATGGCTACACCTTC.

The J gene is TRBJ2-3, the V gene TRBV9; 7 bases are shared with TRBD1. Unmatched junction bases numbered 9, after V lost 3 bases and J lost 2 bases. Germline CDR1 and CDR2: SGDLS and YYNGEE. The length of the CDR3 is 16 residues. The DNA of the CDR3 is TGTGCCAGCAGCGCCTCCGGGACAGCTATCACAGATACGCAGTATTTT. Protein product: CASSASGTAITDTQYF.

This clonotype showed up just a few times. At one end, the junction sequence differs from germline, possibly due to a read error. This chain links TRBV27 with TRBJ2-7; 7 nucleotides align to TRBD2. Looked up from germline, CDR1 is MNHEY and CDR2 is SMNVEV (reference sequence). This CDR3 comprises 13 residues. DNA of the CDR3: TGCGCCAGCAGCTTGGTGGGAGGGTACGAGCAGTACTTC. Residues: CASSLVGGYEQYF.

The chain links TRBV5-5 to TRBJ2-3, with D perhaps TRBD1 (7 bases). The ends were cut back, 4 bases at V and 0 bases at J, with 18 bases in the middle. Looked up from germline, CDR1 is SGHKS and CDR2 is YYEKEE (reference sequence). The CDR3 runs 17 residues. The CDR3: CASSPRTGGGSTDTQYF. CDR3 DNA sequence: TGTGCCAGCAGCCCGAGGACCGGAGGGGGCAGCACAGATACGCAGTATTTT.

The V and J genes are TRBV6-5 and TRBJ2-7, with D hard to call. Trimming cost V 0 bases and J 6 bases, with 15 bases left between them. This CDR3 region has 15 residues. The germline V gene encodes CDR1 MNHEY and CDR2 SVGAGI. Here the CDR3 DNA reads TGTGCCAGCAGTTACTCCCGATCGTCGCCGGGCGAGCAGTACTTC. Its translation is CASSYSRSSPGEQYF.

The genes are TRBV24-1 and TRBJ2-2; tentative D call: TRBD1 (5 bases). This CDR3 is 16 amino acids long. Germline V lookup: CDR1 KGHDR, CDR2 SFDVKD. The V and J ends lost 5 bases and 0 bases respectively, with 12 bases between them. The CDR3 region is CATSGSRATNTGELFF. The CDR3 coding sequence is TGTGCCACCAGTGGTTCCAGGGCCACGAACACCGGGGAGCTGTTTTTT.

The V call is TRBV20-1, the J call TRBJ2-1; D ambiguous. From germline, CDR1 is DFQATT and CDR2 SNEGSKA (reference sequence). The CDR3 covers 14 residues. V lost 2 bases, J lost 0 bases, and 8 bases lay in between. Here the CDR3 reads CSARPESSYNEQFF. In DNA form, the CDR3 reads TGCAGTGCTAGACCGGAAAGCTCCTACAATGAGCAGTTCTTC.

This clonotype has only a few counts. The gene calls are TRBV4-3 and TRBJ2-3; 9 nucleotides agree with TRBD2. The CDR3 runs 19 residues. Germline V gene data show CDR1 as LGHNA and CDR2 as YSLEER. Unmatched junction bases numbered 12, after V lost 0 bases and J lost 2 bases. Here the CDR3 DNA reads TGCGCCAGCAGCCAAGACACCCCGTCTGGCGGGGGGGCCACAGATACGCAGTATTTT. Its protein product is CASSQDTPSGGGATDTQYF.